This TCR beta chain stems from a study of T cells in Graves' hyperthyroidism and ophthalmopathy. The investigators amplified TCR beta CDR3 regions from RNA transcripts. The primer set for the first-round RT-PCR of the TCR CDR3 was HTBI. Via MiXCR, TCRdb re-called the multiplex PCR reads, giving one row per CDR3 protein. The data show roughly 530,000 distinct CDR3 sequences, with 17% seen just once and around 17% held by the top ten. Trimming pared 1 base from V and 2 bases from J, leaving 11 bases between. In germline, CDR1 is LGHDT, CDR2 YNNKEL (reference sequence). The CDR3 covers 15 residues. There are many counts of this clonotype.

The sequenced material came from blood. The source is a young woman with Graves' ophthalmopathy. The rearrangement joins TRBV3-1 to TRBJ2-5; the D gene is possibly TRBD2 (5 bases). This chain's CDR3 is CASSQASRGQETQYF. The CDR3 nucleotides read TGTGCCAGCAGCCAAGCATCCCGGGGACAAGAGACCCAGTACTTC.